This T cell receptor (beta chain) is from a study of Graves' ophthalmopathy and Graves' hyperthyroidism. Overall study: The blood sample was drawn at first diagnosis and before any treatment.

Overall study findings and caveats: Sensitivity reached 85% to 90% and specificity 75% to 82% for a 13-signature model separating ophthalmopathy from stable hyperthyroidism. Also, most clonotypes expanded in the thyroid above 0.001 frequency appeared in blood.

This CDR3 contains 15 residues. The ends lost 6 bases at V and 0 bases at J; junction bases unmatched: 4. The germline CDR1 and CDR2 sequences are MNHNS and SASEGT. Hyperthyroidism cases were recent diagnoses of under 2 months' duration in people aged 18 to 65. Amplified TCR beta CDR3 regions were obtained using RNA transcripts as template. RT-PCR in the first round used HTBI primers; a second-round multiplex PCR followed. TCRdb called the multiplex PCR reads again in MiXCR, with one record for every CDR3 protein. This table has about 400,000 distinct CDR3 sequences, around 20% appearing once. This clonotype was observed many times. Antigen specificity is unknown.

V is TRBV6-1 and J is TRBJ1-5; 8 nucleotides line up with TRBD1. The clonotype originates from a woman younger than 35 with stable Graves' hyperthyroidism. The specimen sequenced was peripheral blood. CDR3 protein: CASSRTGSSNQPQHF. DNA for the CDR3: TGTGCCAGCAGCCGGACAGGGTCTAGCAATCAGCCCCAGCATTTT.